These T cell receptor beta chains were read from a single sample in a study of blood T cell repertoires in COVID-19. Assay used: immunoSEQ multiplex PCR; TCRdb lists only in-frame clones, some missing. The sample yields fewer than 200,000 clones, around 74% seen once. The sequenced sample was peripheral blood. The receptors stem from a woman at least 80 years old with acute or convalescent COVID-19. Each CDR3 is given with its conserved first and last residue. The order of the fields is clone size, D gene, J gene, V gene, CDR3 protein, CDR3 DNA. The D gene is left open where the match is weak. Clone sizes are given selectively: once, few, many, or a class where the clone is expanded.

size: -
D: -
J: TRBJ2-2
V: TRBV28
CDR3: CASSAGARNTGELFF
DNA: TGTGCCAGCTCGGCAGGGGCGCGGAACACCGGGGAGCTGTTTTTT

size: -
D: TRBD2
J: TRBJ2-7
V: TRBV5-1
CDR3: CASSLGALAGSREQYF
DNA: TGCGCCAGCAGCTTGGGGGCTCTAGCGGGAAGTCGCGAGCAGTACTTC

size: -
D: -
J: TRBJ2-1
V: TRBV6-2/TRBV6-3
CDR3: CASSENEQFF
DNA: TGTGCCAGCAGTGAGAATGAGCAGTTCTTC

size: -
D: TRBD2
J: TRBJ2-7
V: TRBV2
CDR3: CASGLAGYEQYF
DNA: TGTGCCAGTGGACTAGCGGGATACGAGCAGTACTTC

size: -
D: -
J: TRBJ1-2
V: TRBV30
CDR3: CAWGNMGLSNYGYTF
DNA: TGTGCCTGGGGTAATATGGGACTTTCTAACTATGGCTACACCTTC

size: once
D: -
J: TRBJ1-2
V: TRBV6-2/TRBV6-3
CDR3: CASSRASVGYTF
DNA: TGTGCCAGCAGCCGTGCTAGCGTCGGCTACACCTTC

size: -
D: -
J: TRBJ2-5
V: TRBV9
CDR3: CASSVAGGLEETQYF
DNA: TGTGCCAGCAGCGTAGCAGGGGGGTTGGAAGAGACCCAGTACTTC

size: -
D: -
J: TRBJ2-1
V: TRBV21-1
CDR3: CASSKPITGISSYNEQFF
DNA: TGTGCCAGCAGCAAACCCATTACGGGGATAAGCTCCTACAATGAGCAGTTCTTC

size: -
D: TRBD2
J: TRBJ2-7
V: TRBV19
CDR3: CASRFVGLADHEQYF
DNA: TGTGCCAGTAGATTTGTGGGACTAGCGGATCACGAGCAGTACTTC

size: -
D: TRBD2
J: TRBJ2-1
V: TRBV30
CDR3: CAWKRGAYNEQFF
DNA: TGTGCCTGGAAGCGGGGGGCCTACAATGAGCAGTTCTTC

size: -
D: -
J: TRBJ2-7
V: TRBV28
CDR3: CASSLGSGTYEQYF
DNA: TGTGCCAGCAGTTTAGGATCCGGGACCTACGAGCAGTACTTC

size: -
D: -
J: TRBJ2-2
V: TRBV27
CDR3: CASSWLASGTGELFF
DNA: TGTGCCAGCAGTTGGTTAGCGAGTGGGACCGGGGAGCTGTTTTTT

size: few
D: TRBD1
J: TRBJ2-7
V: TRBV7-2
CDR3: CASSLEDRGYEQYF
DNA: TGTGCCAGCAGCTTAGAGGACAGGGGTTACGAGCAGTACTTC

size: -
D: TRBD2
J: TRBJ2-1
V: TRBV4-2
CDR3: CASSQAELAGGNEQFF
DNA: TGTGCCAGCAGCCAAGCAGAGCTAGCGGGAGGCAATGAGCAGTTCTTC

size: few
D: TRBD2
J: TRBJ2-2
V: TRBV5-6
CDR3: CASSLGPSGRHGELFF
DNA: TGTGCCAGCAGCTTGGGACCTAGCGGGAGGCACGGGGAGCTGTTTTTT

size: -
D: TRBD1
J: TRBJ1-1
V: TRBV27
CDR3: CASSPGTGGMNTEAFF
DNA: TGTGCCAGCAGTCCCGGGACAGGGGGTATGAACACTGAAGCTTTCTTT

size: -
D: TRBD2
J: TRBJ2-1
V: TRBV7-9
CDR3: CASSLGRLGSTGGEQFF
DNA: TGTGCCAGCAGCTTAGGCCGACTGGGGTCTACGGGGGGTGAGCAGTTCTTC

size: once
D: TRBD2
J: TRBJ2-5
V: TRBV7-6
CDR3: CASSPAGREGPETQYF
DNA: TGTGCCAGCAGCCCCGCGGGCCGGGAGGGCCCCGAGACCCAGTACTTC

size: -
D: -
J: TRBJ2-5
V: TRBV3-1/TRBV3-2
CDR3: CASSQGRGQETQYF
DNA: TGTGCCAGCAGCCAGGGCAGGGGACAAGAGACCCAGTACTTC

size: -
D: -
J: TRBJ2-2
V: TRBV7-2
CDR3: CASSLVGGTPNTGELFF
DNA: TGTGCCAGCAGCTTAGTGGGGGGAACTCCGAACACCGGGGAGCTGTTTTTT

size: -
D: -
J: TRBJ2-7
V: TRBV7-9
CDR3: CASSEDSDSSYEQYF
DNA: TGTGCCAGCAGCGAAGACAGCGACAGCTCCTACGAGCAGTATTTC

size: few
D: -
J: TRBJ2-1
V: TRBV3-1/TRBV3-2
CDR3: CASSDVFPLEQFF
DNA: TGTGCCAGCAGCGATGTTTTTCCACTTGAGCAGTTCTTC

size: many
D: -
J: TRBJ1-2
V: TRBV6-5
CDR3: CASSPGYDYGYTF
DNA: TGTGCCAGCAGCCCAGGGTACGACTATGGCTACACCTTC

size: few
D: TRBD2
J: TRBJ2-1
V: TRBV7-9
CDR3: CASSLEGLGSIQEFF
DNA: TGTGCCAGCAGCTTAGAGGGACTAGGGTCGATTCAGGAGTTCTTC

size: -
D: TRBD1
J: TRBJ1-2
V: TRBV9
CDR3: CASSAGQGAYGYTF
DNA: TGTGCCAGCAGCGCTGGACAGGGGGCTTATGGCTACACCTTC

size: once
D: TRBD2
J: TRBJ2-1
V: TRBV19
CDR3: CASSILLAGSDEQFF
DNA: TGTGCCAGTAGTATACTCCTAGCGGGAAGCGATGAGCAGTTCTTC

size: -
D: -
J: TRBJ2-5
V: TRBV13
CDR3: CASSLDGGQRGDQYF
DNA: TGTGCCAGCAGCTTAGATGGCGGGCAACGCGGGGACCAGTACTTC

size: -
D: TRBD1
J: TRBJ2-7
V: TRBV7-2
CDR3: CASSLPLGQGLDEQYF
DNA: TGTGCCAGCAGCTTACCCCTGGGACAGGGGCTCGACGAGCAGTACTTC

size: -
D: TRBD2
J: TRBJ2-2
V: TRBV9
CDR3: CASSVGTRTVTGELFF
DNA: TGTGCCAGCAGCGTAGGGACTAGGACGGTCACCGGGGAGCTGTTTTTT

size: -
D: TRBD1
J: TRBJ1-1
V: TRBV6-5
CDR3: CASSPGTGANTEAFF
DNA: TGTGCCAGCAGTCCCGGGACAGGGGCTAACACTGAAGCTTTCTTT

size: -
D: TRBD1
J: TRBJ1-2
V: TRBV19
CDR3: CASSIGTGTIGDNGYTF
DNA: TGTGCCAGTAGTATCGGGACAGGTACCATCGGAGACAATGGCTACACCTTC

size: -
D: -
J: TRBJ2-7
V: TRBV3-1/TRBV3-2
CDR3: CASSLPGGHYEQYF
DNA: TGTGCCAGCAGCCTCCCCGGGGGGCACTACGAGCAGTACTTC

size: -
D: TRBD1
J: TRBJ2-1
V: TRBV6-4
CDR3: CASSLGQGADEQFF
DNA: TGTGCCAGCAGCCTGGGACAGGGGGCAGACGAGCAGTTCTTC

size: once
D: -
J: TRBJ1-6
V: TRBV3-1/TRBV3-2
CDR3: CASSQDIGGGLSLHF
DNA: TGTGCCAGCAGCCAAGATATAGGGGGTGGTTTGTCCCTCCACTTT

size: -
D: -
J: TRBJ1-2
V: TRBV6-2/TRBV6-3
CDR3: CASSYSNRNYGYTF
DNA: TGTGCCAGCAGTTACTCCAACAGAAACTATGGCTACACCTTC

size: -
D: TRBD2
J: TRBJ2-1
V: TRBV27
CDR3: CASRTSGMYYNEQFF
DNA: TGTGCCAGCAGGACTAGCGGGATGTACTACAATGAGCAGTTCTTC

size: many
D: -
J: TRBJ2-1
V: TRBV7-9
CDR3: CASSFGTPRYNEQFF
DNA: TGTGCCAGCAGCTTCGGGACACCAAGGTACAATGAGCAGTTCTTC

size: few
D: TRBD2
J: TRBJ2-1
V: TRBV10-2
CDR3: CASLLGLAGLNEQFF
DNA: TGCGCCAGCCTCCTCGGACTAGCAGGTCTTAATGAGCAGTTCTTC

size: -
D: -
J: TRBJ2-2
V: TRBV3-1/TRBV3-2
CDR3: CASSQDTAGNTGELFF
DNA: TGTGCCAGCAGCCAAGATACAGCGGGGAACACCGGGGAGCTGTTTTTT

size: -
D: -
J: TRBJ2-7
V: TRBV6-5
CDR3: CASSYGQSYEQYF
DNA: TGTGCCAGCAGTTACGGGCAGTCCTACGAGCAGTACTTC

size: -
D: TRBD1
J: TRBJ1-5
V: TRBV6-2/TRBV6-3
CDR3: CASSPGTGGTQHF
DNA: TGTGCCAGCAGCCCTGGGACAGGAGGTACCCAGCATTTT

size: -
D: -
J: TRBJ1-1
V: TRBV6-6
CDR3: CASSFPQSGTEAFF
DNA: TGTGCCAGCAGTTTTCCCCAGTCGGGCACTGAAGCTTTCTTT